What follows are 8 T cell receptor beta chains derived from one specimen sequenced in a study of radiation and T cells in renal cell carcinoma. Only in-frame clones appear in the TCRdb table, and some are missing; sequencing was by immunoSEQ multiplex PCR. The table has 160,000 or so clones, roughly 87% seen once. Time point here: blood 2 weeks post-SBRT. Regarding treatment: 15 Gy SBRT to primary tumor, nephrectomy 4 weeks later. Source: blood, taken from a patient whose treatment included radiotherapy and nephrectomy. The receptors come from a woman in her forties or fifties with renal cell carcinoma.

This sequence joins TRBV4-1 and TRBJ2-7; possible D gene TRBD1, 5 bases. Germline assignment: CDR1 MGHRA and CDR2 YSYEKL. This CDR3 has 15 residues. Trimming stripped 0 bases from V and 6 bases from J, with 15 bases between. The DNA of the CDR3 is TGCGCCAGCAGCCAAGAAATGGGTCAGGGCTCCGAGCAGTACTTC. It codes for CASSQEMGQGSEQYF.

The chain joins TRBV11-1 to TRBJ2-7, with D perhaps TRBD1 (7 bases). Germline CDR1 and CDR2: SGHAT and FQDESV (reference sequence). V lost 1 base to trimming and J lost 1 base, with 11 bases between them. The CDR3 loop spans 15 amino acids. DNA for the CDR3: TGTGCCAGCAGCTTAGACCCAGGGGGGTCCTACGAGCAGTACTTC. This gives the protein CASSLDPGGSYEQYF.

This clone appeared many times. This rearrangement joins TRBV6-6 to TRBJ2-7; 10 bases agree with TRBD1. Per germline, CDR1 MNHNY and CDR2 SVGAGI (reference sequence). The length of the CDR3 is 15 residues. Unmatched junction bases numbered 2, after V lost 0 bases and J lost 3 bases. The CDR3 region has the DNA TGTGCCAGCAGTTACTCGTGGACAGGGGGCTACGAGCAGTACTTC. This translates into CASSYSWTGGYEQYF.

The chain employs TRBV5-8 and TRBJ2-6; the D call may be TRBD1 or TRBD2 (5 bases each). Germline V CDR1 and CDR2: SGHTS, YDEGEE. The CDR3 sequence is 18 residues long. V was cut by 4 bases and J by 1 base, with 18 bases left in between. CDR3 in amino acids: CASSPGTVHLSGANVLTF. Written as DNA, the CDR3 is TGTGCCAGCAGCCCTGGGACCGTACACCTATCTGGGGCCAACGTCCTGACTTTC. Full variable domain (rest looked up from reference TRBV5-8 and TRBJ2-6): EAGVTQSPTHLIKTRGQQATLRCSPISGHTSVYWYQQALGLGLQFLLWYDEGEERNRGNFPPRFSGRQFPNYSSELNVNALELEDSALYLCASSPGTVHLSGANVLTFGAGSRLTVL.

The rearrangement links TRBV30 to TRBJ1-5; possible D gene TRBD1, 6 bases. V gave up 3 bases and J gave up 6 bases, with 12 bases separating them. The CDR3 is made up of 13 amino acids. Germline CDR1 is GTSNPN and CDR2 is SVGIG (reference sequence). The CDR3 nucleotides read TGTGCCTGGAGGCCCCAAGGGGGTCAGCCCCAGCATTTT. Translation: CAWRPQGGQPQHF.

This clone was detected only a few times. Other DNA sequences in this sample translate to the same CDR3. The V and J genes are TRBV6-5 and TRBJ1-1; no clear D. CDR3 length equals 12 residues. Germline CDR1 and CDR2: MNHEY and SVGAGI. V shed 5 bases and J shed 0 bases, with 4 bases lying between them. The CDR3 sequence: CASSRLNTEAFF. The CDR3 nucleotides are TGTGCCAGCAGTAGGTTGAACACTGAAGCTTTCTTT.

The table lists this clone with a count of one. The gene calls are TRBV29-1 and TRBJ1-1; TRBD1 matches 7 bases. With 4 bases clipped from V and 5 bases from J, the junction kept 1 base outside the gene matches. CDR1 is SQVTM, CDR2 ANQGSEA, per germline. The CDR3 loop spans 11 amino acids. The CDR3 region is CSVGTGTEAFF. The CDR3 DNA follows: TGCAGCGTTGGGACAGGAACTGAAGCTTTCTTT.

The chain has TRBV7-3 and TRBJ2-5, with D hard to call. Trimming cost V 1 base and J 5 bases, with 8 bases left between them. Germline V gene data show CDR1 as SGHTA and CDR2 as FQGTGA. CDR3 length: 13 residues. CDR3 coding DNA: TGTGCCAGCAGCTTAAGTTGGGTTGAGACCCAGTACTTC. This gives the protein CASSLSWVETQYF.